This T cell receptor beta chain came from a study of CXCR3-negative and CXCR3-positive naive CD8 T cells. Overall study: Total TRB output reached some 140 million reads, about 1.5 +/- 0.3 million per library. General study findings and limits: In both naive subsets diversity was comparably high, whereas memory CD8+ cells showed much lower diversity. CXCR3-negative and CXCR3-positive naive cells shared comparable TRBV-TRBJ usage, but memory cells did not. Naive subsets did not differ in surface CD5, and TRB CDR3 properties served to infer TCR strength. A higher hydrophobicity marked the TRB CDR3s of CXCR3-positive naive cells versus CXCR3-negative naive cells.

Details on this clonotype: Its antigen is still unknown.

The CDR3 spans 15 residues. Germline CDR1 and CDR2: SGDLS and YYNGEE. UMI-labeled 5' RACE TRB cDNA libraries were prepared from the cells. One entry per CDR3 protein, without DNA, is what TCRdb gives after re-calling the 5' RACE reads. The repertoire table contains around 140,000 distinct CDR3 sequences. The sequenced material came from naive CXCR3+ CD8+ T cells from blood. Subset specified: CD45RO-CCR7+CD27+CD95- naive CD8+ T cells expressing CXCR3 (TNR3+). The receptor was derived from a human donor in good health. Some clones in this sample may be carry-over from other donors' samples. V gene TRBV9 combines with J gene TRBJ2-1; TCRdb lists TRBD1, though no DNA is available to test this call. CDR3: CASSAQGAAYNEQFF.